These 21 T cell receptor beta chains were sequenced from one sample in a study of beta chain features in type 1 diabetes. The sequenced template was cDNA made from the entire isolated RNA. The method was immunoSEQ multiplex PCR; TCRdb's version includes in-frame clones alone and lacks a portion of them. The sample includes over 700,000 clones, roughly 16% seen only once; the top ten take around 0.02%. The sample taken for sequencing was naive CD4+ T cells from blood. The receptors were sampled from a young woman in good health.

This clone was seen a few times. The chain uses TRBV27 and TRBJ1-5, with TRBD1 identical over 7 bases. This CDR3 contains 15 residues. CDR1 is MNHEY, CDR2 SMNVEV, per germline (reference sequence). J gave up 6 bases and V 3 bases, and 8 bases lay outside the gene matches. The CDR3 reads CASSLSAGGGQPQHF. The CDR3, as DNA: TGTGCCAGCAGTTTGTCCGCAGGGGGTGGTCAGCCCCAGCATTTT.

This clone turned up a few times. The genes are TRBV19 and TRBJ2-2; D might be TRBD2 (6 bases). Germline V gene sequence: CDR1 LNHDA, CDR2 SQIVND (reference sequence). The CDR3 loop spans 15 amino acids. Trimming took off 3 bases at V and 2 bases at J, with 10 bases between the two ends. The CDR3 coding sequence is TGTGCCAGTAGTATGTCAGGGACTAACACCGGGGAGCTGTTTTTT. Its translation is CASSMSGTNTGELFF.

The chain couples TRBV15 to TRBJ2-7, with 8 bases matching TRBD1. V was clipped by 2 bases and J by 2 bases; unmatched bases: 11. CDR3 size: 17 residues. Looked up from germline, CDR1 is LNHNV and CDR2 is YYDKDF (reference sequence). The CDR3 DNA reads as TGTGCCACCAGCAGATCTCAATCCGGGACAGGTCCCTACGAGCAGTACTTC. It yields the protein CATSRSQSGTGPYEQYF.

The chain recombines TRBV7-9 with TRBJ2-3, with D possibly TRBD1 on 5 matching bases. This CDR3 has 15 amino acids. V dropped 2 bases and J dropped 4 bases, with 13 bases sitting between them. The V gene's germline CDR1 is SEHNR and CDR2 FQNEAQ (reference sequence). DNA for the CDR3: TGTGCCAGCAGCTTAAGGGGTAATAGTGCAGATACGCAGTATTTT. It codes for CASSLRGNSADTQYF.

This clone has more than one count but fewer than ten. The V and J genes are TRBV4-1 and TRBJ2-4; D gene ambiguous. V shed 0 bases and J shed 1 base, with 19 bases lying between them. This CDR3 is 19 amino acids long. Germline loops: CDR1 MGHRA, CDR2 YSYEKL. CDR3 DNA: TGCGCCAGCAGCCAAGATGGGTACTCCGTCGCAAAGGCCAAAAACATTCAGTACTTC. Protein product: CASSQDGYSVAKAKNIQYF.

The chain is built from TRBV6-5 and TRBJ1-2, with D perhaps TRBD1 (6 bases). The V end lost 4 bases, the J end lost 6 bases, and 12 bases lay between the germline ends. The CDR3 is 13 residues long. Germline values: CDR1 MNHEY, CDR2 SVGAGI. The CDR3 coding sequence is TGTGCCAGCAGTTCACAGGGATTCGATGGCTACACCTTC. Amino acid sequence: CASSSQGFDGYTF.

This clone turned up a few times. The rearrangement joins TRBV7-9 to TRBJ2-1, with D possibly TRBD1 on 5 matching bases. CDR1 and CDR2 from the germline V gene are SEHNR and FQNEAQ (reference sequence). The V and J ends lost 5 bases and 5 bases respectively, with 16 bases between them. The CDR3 totals 15 residues. For the CDR3, the DNA is TGTGCCAGCAGCCCCCTGCGTGGGGCCGACAATGAGCAGTTCTTC. Protein product: CASSPLRGADNEQFF.

This clone was recorded a few times. The V and J genes are TRBV13 and TRBJ1-2; D gene uncertain. Germline V gene lookup returns CDR1 PRHDT and CDR2 FYEKMQ (reference sequence). The CDR3 is made up of 14 amino acids. Trimming shortened V by 0 bases and J by 8 bases, and 13 bases separated the two germline ends. CDR3 protein: CASSLGRADHGYTF. CDR3 nucleotides: TGTGCCAGCAGCTTAGGCCGGGCAGATCACGGCTACACCTTC.

J is TRBJ1-1 and V is TRBV6-4; D call uncertain. The length of the CDR3 is 13 residues. Germline V CDR1 and CDR2: MRHNA, SNTAGT. The ends were cut back, 0 bases at V and 10 bases at J, with 12 bases in the middle. CDR3 protein: CASSDSPGPGAFF. CDR3 coding DNA: TGTGCCAGCAGTGACTCCCCCGGGCCTGGAGCTTTCTTT.

This clone appeared a few times. The V call is TRBV28, the J call TRBJ2-7; either TRBD1 or TRBD2 may supply D (5 bases each). This CDR3 has 13 residues. Trimming shortened V by 3 bases and J by 7 bases, and 13 bases separated the two germline ends. CDR1 MDHEN and CDR2 SYDVKM come from the germline V gene. In DNA, the CDR3 is TGTGCCAGCAGTTTGCGGACACCGGGAGAGCAGTACTTC. It specifies CASSLRTPGEQYF. The whole variable domain, remainder taken from reference TRBV28 and TRBJ2-7, is DVKVTQSSRYLVKRTGEKVFLECVQDMDHENMFWYRQDPGLGLRLIYFSYDVKMKEKGDIPEGYSVSREKKERFSLILESASTNQTSMYLCASSLRTPGEQYFGPGTRLTVT.

The rearrangement links TRBV4-2 to TRBJ2-1, with 8 positions matching TRBD2. The V gene end was trimmed by 1 base and the J gene end by 5 bases; junction bases not matched to a gene: 7. CDR1 is LGHNA, CDR2 YNFKEQ, per germline. The length of the CDR3 is 16 residues. The CDR3 region has the DNA TGTGCCAGCAGCCAAGGACGGGCGGGAGGTCACAATGAGCAGTTCTTC. This gives the protein CASSQGRAGGHNEQFF.

This clone was observed a few times. This chain uses TRBV6-5 with TRBJ1-5, with D possibly matching TRBD1 (5 bases). CDR3 size: 14 residues. V was trimmed by 7 bases and J by 6 bases, leaving 16 bases between them. The germline gives CDR1 MNHEY, CDR2 SVGAGI. The CDR3 DNA is TGTGCCAGCAAGGAGGGGACGGCTAGTCAGCCCCAGCATTTT. Protein product: CASKEGTASQPQHF.

This clone has a handful of counts. V and J are TRBV7-2 and TRBJ2-1; 11 bases are shared with TRBD2. Trimming at V came to 7 bases and at J to 7 bases, leaving 9 bases not matched to a gene. CDR1 is SGHTA, CDR2 FQGNSA, per germline. The CDR3 extends over 15 amino acids. For the CDR3, the DNA is TGTGCCAGCAACGTCGATAGCGGGAGGGATAATGAGCAGTTCTTC. Amino acids: CASNVDSGRDNEQFF. Together with reference TRBV7-2 and TRBJ2-1, the CDR3 gives the full variable domain: GAGVSQSPSNKVTEKGKDVELRCDPISGHTALYWYRQSLGQGLEFLIYFQGNSAPDKSGLPSDRFSAERTGGSVSTLTIQRTQQEDSAVYLCASNVDSGRDNEQFFGPGTRLTVL.

In this sample, this clone turned up a few times. J is TRBJ2-5 and V is TRBV7-9; D gene ambiguous. Gene TRBJ2-7 matches the end of the DNA better, so the J call may be wrong. Germline V lookup: CDR1 SEHNR, CDR2 FQNEAQ (reference sequence). CDR3 length equals 12 residues. Here the CDR3 DNA reads TGTGCCAGCAGCTTGTTGGGATCCGAGCAGTACTTC. Residues: CASSLLGSEQYF.

About this clone: Other DNA sequences in the sample encode the same CDR3. The gene calls are TRBV7-8 and TRBJ2-2; 7 nucleotides line up with TRBD1. V lost 5 bases to trimming and J lost 1 base; unmatched junction nucleotides: 4. CDR3 length equals 15 residues. Germline V gene lookup returns CDR1 SGHVS and CDR2 FQNEAQ. The CDR3, as DNA: TGTGCCAGCAGCCCCGACAGGGTGAACACCGGGGAGCTGTTTTTT. This sequence encodes CASSPDRVNTGELFF.

This clone has a handful of counts. The chain uses TRBV4-2 and TRBJ2-4; no clear D gene. Germline lookup yields CDR1 LGHNA and CDR2 YNFKEQ. With 3 bases removed from V and 4 bases from J, the gap between germline ends came to 10 bases. There are 14 residues in the CDR3. For the CDR3, the DNA is TGTGCCAGCAGCCAGGGTGGACCAAAAAACATTCAGTACTTC. It yields the protein CASSQGGPKNIQYF.

The V call is TRBV11-1, the J call TRBJ2-7, with D hard to call. CDR3 length equals 13 residues. Deletions cut 2 bases from V and 5 bases from J, with 10 bases between. Germline V lookup: CDR1 SGHAT, CDR2 FQDESV (reference sequence). CDR3 loop: CASSLTDGHEQYF. As DNA, the CDR3 is TGTGCCAGCAGCTTAACGGACGGCCACGAGCAGTACTTC.

V and J are TRBV5-1 and TRBJ2-6; D uncertain. The CDR3 runs to 18 residues. Deletions cut 1 base from V and 0 bases from J, with 14 bases between. Germline V gene data show CDR1 as SGHRS and CDR2 as YFSETQ. The CDR3 nucleotides read TGCGCCAGCAGCTTGACGGCGTTGGGTATCTCTGGGGCCAACGTCCTGACTTTC. It encodes CASSLTALGISGANVLTF. Full variable domain (outside the CDR3, taken from reference TRBV5-1 and TRBJ2-6): KAGVTQTPRYLIKTRGQQVTLSCSPISGHRSVSWYQQTPGQGLQFLFEYFSETQRNKGNFPGRFSGRQFSNSRSEMNVSTLELGDSALYLCASSLTALGISGANVLTFGAGSRLTVL.

The rearrangement joins TRBV20-1 to TRBJ2-5, with D unresolved. V lost 2 bases and J 5 bases, leaving 6 bases between the germline ends. The CDR3 runs 11 residues. Germline CDR1 reads DFQATT; CDR2 reads SNEGSKA (reference sequence). Here the CDR3 DNA reads TGCAGTGCTAGACCCAGGGAGACCCAGTACTTC. This gives the protein CSARPRETQYF.

This clone was observed a few times. This chain joins TRBV4-2 and TRBJ1-1, with D uncertain. The CDR3 totals 15 residues. The germline V gene has CDR1 LGHNA and CDR2 YNFKEQ. The germline V and J ends were trimmed by 0 bases and 0 bases, with 8 bases remaining between them. CDR3 amino acids: CASSQEKELNTEAFF. The DNA of the CDR3 is TGTGCCAGCAGCCAAGAAAAAGAATTGAACACTGAAGCTTTCTTT.

This rearrangement joins TRBV4-3 to TRBJ2-3; 7 nucleotides match TRBD2. Germline CDR1 LGHNA, CDR2 YSLEER. The V gene end was trimmed by 9 bases and the J gene end by 4 bases; junction bases not matched to a gene: 16. This CDR3 is 16 amino acids long. The CDR3 region is CASGERLAGRADTQYF. CDR3 coding DNA: TGCGCCAGTGGGGAAAGACTAGCTGGTAGAGCAGATACGCAGTATTTT.